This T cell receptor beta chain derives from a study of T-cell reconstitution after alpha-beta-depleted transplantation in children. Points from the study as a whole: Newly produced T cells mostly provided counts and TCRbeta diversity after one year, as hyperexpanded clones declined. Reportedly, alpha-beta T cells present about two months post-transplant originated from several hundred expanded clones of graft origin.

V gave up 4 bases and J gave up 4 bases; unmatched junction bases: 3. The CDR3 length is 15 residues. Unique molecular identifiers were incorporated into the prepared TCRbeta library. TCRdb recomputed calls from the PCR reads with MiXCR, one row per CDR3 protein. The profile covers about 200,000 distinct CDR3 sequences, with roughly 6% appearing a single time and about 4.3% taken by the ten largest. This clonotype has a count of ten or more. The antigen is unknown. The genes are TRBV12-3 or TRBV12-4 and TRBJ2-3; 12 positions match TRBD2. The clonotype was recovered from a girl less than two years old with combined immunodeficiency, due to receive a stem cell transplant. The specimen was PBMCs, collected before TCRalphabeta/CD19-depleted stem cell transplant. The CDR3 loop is CASSSLAGGPDTQYF. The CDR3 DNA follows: TGTGCCAGCAGTTCCCTAGCGGGGGGGCCAGATACGCAGTATTTT.